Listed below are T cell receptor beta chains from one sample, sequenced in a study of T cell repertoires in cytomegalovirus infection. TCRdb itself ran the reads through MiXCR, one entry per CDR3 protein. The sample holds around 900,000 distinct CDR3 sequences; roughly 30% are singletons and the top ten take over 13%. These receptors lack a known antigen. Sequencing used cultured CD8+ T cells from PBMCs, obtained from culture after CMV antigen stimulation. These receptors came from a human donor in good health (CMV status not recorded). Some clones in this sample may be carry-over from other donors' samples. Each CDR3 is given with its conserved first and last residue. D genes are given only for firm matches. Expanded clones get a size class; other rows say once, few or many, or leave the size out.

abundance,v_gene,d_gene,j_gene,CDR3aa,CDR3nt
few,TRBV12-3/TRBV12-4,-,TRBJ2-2,CASSSVERELFF,TGTGCCAGCAGTTCAGTAGAGCGGGAGCTGTTTTTT
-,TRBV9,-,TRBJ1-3,CASSRARSGNTIYF,TGTGCCAGCAGCAGAGCCCGCTCTGGAAACACCATATATTTT
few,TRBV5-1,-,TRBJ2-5,CASSEGLDQETQYF,TGCGCCAGCAGCGAGGGACTGGACCAAGAGACCCAGTACTTC
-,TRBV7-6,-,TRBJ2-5,CVSSLAYLGPETQYF,TGTGTCAGCAGCTTAGCATACCTAGGGCCAGAGACCCAGTACTTC
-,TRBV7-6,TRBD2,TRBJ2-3,CASRKLAGGLDTQYF,TGTGCCAGCAGAAAACTAGCGGGGGGGCTGGATACGCAGTATTTT
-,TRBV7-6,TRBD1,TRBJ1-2,CASSRGTGTVDGNTF,TGTGCCAGCAGCCGTGGAACGGGGACAGTGGATGGCAACACCTTC
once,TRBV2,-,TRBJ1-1,CASSDRADQNTEAFF,TGTGCCAGCAGTGACAGGGCGGACCAGAACACTGAAGCTTTCTTT
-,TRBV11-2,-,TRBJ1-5,CASSPSPGNQPQHF,TGTGCCAGCAGCCCCTCTCCAGGTAATCAGCCCCAGCATTTT
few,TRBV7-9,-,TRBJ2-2,CASSRTLGELFF,TGTGCCAGCAGCCGGACTCTCGGGGAGCTGTTTTTT
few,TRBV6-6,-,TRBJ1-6,CASSYARGPELNSPLHF,TGTGCCAGCAGTTACGCGAGGGGCCCCGAACTTAATTCACCCCTCCACTTT
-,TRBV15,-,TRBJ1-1,CATRFGGGTEAFF,TGTGCCACCCGGTTCGGGGGGGGCACTGAAGCTTTCTTT
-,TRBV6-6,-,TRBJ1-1,CASRLNKGGTEAFF,TGTGCCAGCAGGCTTAACAAGGGGGGGACTGAAGCTTTCTTT
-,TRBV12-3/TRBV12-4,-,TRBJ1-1,CASSFWLGTEAFF,TGTGCCAGCAGTTTTTGGCTGGGCACTGAAGCTTTCTTT
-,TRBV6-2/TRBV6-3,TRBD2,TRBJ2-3,CASSYSERGLPTDTQYF,TGTGCCAGCAGTTACTCGGAGCGGGGCCTCCCCACAGATACGCAGTATTTT
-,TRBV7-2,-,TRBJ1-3,CASSSYGGDGNTIYF,TGTGCCAGCAGCTCGTATGGGGGGGACGGAAACACCATATATTTT
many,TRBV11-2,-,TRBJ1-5,CASSLKGLKDQPQHF,TGTGCCAGCAGCTTAAAGGGATTGAAGGATCAGCCCCAGCATTTT